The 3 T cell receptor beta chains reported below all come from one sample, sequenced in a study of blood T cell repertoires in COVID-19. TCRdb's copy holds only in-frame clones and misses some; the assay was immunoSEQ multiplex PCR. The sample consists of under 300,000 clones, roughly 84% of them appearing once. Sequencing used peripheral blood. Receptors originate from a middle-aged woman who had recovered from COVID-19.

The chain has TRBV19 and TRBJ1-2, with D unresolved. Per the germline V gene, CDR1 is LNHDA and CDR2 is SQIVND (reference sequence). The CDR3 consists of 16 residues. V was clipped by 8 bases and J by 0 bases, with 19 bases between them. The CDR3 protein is CASFDSRTTTNYGYTF. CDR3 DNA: TGTGCCAGTTTCGACTCCCGGACTACAACTAACTATGGCTACACCTTC.

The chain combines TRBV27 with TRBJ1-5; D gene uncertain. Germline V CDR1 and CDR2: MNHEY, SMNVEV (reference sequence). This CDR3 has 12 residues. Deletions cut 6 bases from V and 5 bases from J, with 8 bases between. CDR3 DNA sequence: TGTGCCAGCAGCTCTCTAGATCAGCCCCAGCATTTT. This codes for CASSSLDQPQHF.

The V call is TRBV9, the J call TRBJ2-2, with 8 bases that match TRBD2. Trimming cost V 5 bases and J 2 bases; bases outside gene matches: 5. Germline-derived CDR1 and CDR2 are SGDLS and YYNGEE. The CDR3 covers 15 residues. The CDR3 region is CASRSGGPNTGELFF. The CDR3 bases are TGTGCCAGCAGATCGGGGGGGCCCAACACCGGGGAGCTGTTTTTT.